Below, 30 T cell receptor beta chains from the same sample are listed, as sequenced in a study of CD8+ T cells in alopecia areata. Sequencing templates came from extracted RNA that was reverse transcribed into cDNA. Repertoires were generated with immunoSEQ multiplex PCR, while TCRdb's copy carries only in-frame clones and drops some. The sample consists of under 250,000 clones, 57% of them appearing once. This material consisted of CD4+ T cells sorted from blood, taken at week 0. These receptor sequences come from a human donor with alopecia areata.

CDR3 nucleotide sequence: TGTGCCAGCAGGAACTTCCGGGACGACACTGAAGCTTTCTTT. Its translation: CASRNFRDDTEAFF. The chain links TRBV6-1 to TRBJ1-1, with D perhaps TRBD1 (5 bases). The CDR3 totals 14 residues. Germline V gene sequence: CDR1 MNHNS, CDR2 SASEGT. V was clipped by 6 bases and J by 3 bases, with 14 bases between them.

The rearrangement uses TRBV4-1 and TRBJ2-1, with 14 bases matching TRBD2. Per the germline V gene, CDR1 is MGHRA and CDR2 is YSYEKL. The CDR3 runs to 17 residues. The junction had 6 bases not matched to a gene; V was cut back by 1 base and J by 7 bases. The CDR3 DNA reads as TGCGCCAGCAGCCAAGTGGGACTAGCGGGAGTAGGGAATGAGCAGTTCTTC. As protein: CASSQVGLAGVGNEQFF.

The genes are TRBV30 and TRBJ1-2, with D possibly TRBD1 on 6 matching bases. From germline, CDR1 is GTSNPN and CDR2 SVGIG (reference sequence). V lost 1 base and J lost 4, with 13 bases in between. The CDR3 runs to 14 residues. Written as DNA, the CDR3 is TGTGCCTGGAGTGCCCAGGGGTCCTCCTATGGCTACACCTTC. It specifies CAWSAQGSSYGYTF. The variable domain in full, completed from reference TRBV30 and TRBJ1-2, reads SQTIHQWPATLVQPVGSPLSLECTVEGTSNPNLYWYRQAAGRGLQLLFYSVGIGQISSEVPQNLSASRPQDRQFILSSKKLLLSDSGFYLCAWSAQGSSYGYTFGSGTRLTVV.

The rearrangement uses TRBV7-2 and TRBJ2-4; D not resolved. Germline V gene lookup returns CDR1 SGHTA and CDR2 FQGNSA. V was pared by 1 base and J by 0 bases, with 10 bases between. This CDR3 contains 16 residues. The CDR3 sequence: CASSLVGITAKNIQYF. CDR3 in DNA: TGTGCCAGCAGCTTAGTTGGGATCACAGCCAAAAACATTCAGTACTTC.

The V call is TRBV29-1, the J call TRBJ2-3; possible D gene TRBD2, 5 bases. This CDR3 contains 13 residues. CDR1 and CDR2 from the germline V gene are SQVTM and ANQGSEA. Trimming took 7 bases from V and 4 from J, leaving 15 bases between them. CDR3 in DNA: TGCAGCGCCCCGAGGGAGCAAGCAGATACGCAGTATTTT. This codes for CSAPREQADTQYF.

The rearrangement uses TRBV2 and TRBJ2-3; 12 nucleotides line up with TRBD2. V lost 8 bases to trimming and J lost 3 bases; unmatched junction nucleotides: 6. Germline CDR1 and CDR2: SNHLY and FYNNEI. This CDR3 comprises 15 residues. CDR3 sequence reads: CASELAGGMTDTQYF. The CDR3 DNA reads TGTGCCAGCGAACTAGCGGGAGGTATGACAGATACGCAGTATTTT.

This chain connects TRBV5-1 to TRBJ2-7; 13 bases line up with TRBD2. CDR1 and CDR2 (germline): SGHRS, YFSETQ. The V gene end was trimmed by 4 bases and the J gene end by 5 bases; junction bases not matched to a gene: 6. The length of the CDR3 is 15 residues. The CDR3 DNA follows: TGCGCCAGCAGCCAAGGACTAGCGGGAGTCGACGAGCAGTACTTC. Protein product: CASSQGLAGVDEQYF. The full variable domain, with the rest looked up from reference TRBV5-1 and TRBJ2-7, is KAGVTQTPRYLIKTRGQQVTLSCSPISGHRSVSWYQQTPGQGLQFLFEYFSETQRNKGNFPGRFSGRQFSNSRSEMNVSTLELGDSALYLCASSQGLAGVDEQYFGPGTRLTVT.

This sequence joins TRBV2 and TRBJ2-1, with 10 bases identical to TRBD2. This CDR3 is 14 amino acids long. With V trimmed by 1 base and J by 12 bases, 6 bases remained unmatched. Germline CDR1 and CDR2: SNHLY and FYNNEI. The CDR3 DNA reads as TGTGCCAGCAGTGAAGATACCGGACTAGCGGTGCAGTTCTTC. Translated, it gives CASSEDTGLAVQFF. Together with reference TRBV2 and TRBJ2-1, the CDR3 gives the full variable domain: EPEVTQTPSHQVTQMGQEVILRCVPISNHLYFYWYRQILGQKVEFLVSFYNNEISEKSEIFDDQFSVERPDGSNFTLKIRSTKLEDSAMYFCASSEDTGLAVQFFGPGTRLTVL.

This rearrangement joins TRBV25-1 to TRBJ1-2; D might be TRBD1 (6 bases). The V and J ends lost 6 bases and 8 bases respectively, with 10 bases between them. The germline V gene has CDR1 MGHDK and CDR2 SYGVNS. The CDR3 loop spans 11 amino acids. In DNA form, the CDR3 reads TGTGCCAGCAGCGCAGGACAGGGCTACACCTTC. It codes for CASSAGQGYTF.

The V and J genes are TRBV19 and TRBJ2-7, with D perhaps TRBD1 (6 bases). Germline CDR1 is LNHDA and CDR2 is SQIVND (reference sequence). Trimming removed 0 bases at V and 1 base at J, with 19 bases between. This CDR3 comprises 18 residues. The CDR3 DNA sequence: TGTGCCAGTAGTATAGAACCGATTATCCAGGGGCCATCCTACGAGCAGTACTTC. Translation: CASSIEPIIQGPSYEQYF. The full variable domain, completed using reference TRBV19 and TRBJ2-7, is DGGITQSPKYLFRKEGQNVTLSCEQNLNHDAMYWYRQDPGQGLRLIYYSQIVNDFQKGDIAEGYSVSREKKESFPLTVTSAQKNPTAFYLCASSIEPIIQGPSYEQYFGPGTRLTVT.

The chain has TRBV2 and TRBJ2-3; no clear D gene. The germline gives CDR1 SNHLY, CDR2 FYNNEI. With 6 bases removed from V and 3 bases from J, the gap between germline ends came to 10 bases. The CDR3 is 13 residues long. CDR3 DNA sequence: TGTGCCAGCAGCGCTAGGCTAACAGATACGCAGTATTTT. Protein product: CASSARLTDTQYF.

The CDR3 loop reads CAISDPGPISYEQYF. The CDR3 DNA is TGTGCCATCAGTGATCCGGGACCTATCTCCTACGAGCAGTACTTC. The chain carries TRBV10-3 and TRBJ2-7; the D gene could be TRBD1 or TRBD2 (5 bases each). The CDR3 length is 15 residues. Deletions cut 3 bases from V and 0 bases from J, with 12 bases between. Germline-derived CDR1 and CDR2 are ENHRY and SYGVKD.

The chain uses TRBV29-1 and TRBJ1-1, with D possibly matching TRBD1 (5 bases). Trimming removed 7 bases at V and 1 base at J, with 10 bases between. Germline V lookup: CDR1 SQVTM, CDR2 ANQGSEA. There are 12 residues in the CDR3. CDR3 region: CSGGDTNTEAFF. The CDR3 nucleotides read TGCAGCGGAGGGGATACGAACACTGAAGCTTTCTTT.

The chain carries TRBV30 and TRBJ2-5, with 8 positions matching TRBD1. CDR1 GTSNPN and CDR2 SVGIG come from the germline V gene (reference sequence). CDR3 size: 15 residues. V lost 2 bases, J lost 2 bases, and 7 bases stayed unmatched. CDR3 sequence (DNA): TGTGCCTGGAGTATATTAACAGGGGGGCAAGAGACCCAGTACTTC. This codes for CAWSILTGGQETQYF.

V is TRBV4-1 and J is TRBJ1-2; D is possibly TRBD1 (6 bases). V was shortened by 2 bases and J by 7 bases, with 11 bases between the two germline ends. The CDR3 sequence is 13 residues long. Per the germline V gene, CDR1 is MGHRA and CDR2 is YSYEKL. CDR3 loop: CASSQPGVRGYTF. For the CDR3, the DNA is TGCGCCAGCAGCCAACCAGGGGTGCGTGGCTACACCTTC.

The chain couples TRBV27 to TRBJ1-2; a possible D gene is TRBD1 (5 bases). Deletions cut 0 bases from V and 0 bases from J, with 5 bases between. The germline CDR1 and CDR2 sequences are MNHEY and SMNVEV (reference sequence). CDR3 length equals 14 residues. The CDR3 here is CASSLSGANYGYTF. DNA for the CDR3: TGTGCCAGCAGTTTATCGGGGGCTAACTATGGCTACACCTTC.

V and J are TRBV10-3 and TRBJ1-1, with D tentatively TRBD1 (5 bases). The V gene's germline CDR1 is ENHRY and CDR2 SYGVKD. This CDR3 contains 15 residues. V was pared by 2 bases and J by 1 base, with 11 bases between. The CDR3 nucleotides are TGTGCCATCAGTGAGCAGGGCCCTCCGAACACTGAAGCTTTCTTT. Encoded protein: CAISEQGPPNTEAFF.

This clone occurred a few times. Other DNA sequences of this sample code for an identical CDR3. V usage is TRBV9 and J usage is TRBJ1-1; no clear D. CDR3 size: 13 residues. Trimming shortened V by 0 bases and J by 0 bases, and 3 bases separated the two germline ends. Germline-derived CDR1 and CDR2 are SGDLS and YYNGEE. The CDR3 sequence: CASSVELNTEAFF. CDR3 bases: TGTGCCAGCAGCGTAGAGTTGAACACTGAAGCTTTCTTT.

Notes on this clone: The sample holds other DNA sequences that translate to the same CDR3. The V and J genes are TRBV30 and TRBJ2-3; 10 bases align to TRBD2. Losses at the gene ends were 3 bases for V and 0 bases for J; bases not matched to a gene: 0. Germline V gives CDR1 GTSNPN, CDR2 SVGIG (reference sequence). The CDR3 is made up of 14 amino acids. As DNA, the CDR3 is TGTGCCTGGAGACTAGCGGGAAGCACAGATACGCAGTATTTT. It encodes CAWRLAGSTDTQYF.

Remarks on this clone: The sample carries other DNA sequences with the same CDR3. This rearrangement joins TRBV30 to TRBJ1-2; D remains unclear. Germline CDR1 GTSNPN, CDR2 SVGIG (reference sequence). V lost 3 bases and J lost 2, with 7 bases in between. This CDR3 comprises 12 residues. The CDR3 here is CAWSGGNYGYTF. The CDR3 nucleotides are TGTGCCTGGAGCGGCGGGAACTATGGCTACACCTTC.

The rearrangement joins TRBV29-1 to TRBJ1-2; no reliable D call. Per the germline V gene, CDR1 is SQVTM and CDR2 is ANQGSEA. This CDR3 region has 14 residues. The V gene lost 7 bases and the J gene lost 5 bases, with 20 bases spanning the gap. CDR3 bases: TGCAGCGCTAAACTTTCGGCCGGGGTGTATGGCTACACCTTC. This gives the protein CSAKLSAGVYGYTF.

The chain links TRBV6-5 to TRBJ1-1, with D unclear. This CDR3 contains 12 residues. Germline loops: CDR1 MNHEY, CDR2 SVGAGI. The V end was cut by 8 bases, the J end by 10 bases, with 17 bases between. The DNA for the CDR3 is TGTGCCAGCCATGAGTGGCCCTTTGCAGCTTTCTTT. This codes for CASHEWPFAAFF.

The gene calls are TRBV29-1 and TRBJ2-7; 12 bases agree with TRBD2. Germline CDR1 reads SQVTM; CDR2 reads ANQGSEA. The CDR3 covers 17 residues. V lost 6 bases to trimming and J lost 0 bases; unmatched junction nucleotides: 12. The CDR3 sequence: CSVVLAGGHSSSYEQYF. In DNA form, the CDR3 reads TGCAGCGTCGTACTAGCGGGGGGCCACTCAAGCTCCTACGAGCAGTACTTC.

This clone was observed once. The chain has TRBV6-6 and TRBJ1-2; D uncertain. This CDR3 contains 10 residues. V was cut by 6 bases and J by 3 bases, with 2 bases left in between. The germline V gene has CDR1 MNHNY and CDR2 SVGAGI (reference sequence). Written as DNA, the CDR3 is TGTGCCAGCAGGGACTATGGCTACACCTTC. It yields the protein CASRDYGYTF.

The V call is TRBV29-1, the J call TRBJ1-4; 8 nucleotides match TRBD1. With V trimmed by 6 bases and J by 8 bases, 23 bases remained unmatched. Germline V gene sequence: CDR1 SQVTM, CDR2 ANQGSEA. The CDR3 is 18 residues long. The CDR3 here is CSVAKTTGTGTWEEKLFF. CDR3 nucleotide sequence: TGCAGCGTCGCAAAAACCACCGGGACAGGAACTTGGGAAGAAAAACTGTTTTTT.

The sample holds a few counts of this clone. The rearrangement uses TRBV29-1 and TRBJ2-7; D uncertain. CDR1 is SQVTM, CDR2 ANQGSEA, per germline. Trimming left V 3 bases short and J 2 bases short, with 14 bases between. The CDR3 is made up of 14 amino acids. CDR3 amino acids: CSVDGADGTYEQYF. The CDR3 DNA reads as TGCAGCGTTGATGGAGCCGACGGTACCTACGAGCAGTACTTC.

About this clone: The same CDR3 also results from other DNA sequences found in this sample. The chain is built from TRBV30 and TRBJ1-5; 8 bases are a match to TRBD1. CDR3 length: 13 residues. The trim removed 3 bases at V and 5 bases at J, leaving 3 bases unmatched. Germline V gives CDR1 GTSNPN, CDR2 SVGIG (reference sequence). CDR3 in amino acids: CAWSRQGYQPQHF. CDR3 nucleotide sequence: TGTGCCTGGAGCAGACAGGGGTATCAGCCCCAGCATTTT.

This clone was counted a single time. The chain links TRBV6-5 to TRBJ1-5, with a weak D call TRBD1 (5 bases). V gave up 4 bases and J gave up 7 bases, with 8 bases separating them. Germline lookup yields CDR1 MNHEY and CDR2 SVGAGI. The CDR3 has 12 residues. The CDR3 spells CASSFRGQPQHF. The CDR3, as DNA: TGTGCCAGCAGTTTTAGGGGCCAGCCCCAGCATTTT.

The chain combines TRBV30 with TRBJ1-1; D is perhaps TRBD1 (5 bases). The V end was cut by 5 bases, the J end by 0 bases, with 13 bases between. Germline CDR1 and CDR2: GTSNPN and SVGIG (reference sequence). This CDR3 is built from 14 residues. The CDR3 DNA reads TGTGCCTGGTCACGGGACCTCTTGAACACTGAAGCTTTCTTT. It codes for CAWSRDLLNTEAFF.

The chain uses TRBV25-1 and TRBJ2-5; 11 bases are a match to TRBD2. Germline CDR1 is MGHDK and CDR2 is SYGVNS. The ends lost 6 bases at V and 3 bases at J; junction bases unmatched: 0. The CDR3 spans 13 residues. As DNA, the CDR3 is TGTGCCAGCAGACTAGCGGGAGAAGAGACCCAGTACTTC. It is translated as CASRLAGEETQYF.